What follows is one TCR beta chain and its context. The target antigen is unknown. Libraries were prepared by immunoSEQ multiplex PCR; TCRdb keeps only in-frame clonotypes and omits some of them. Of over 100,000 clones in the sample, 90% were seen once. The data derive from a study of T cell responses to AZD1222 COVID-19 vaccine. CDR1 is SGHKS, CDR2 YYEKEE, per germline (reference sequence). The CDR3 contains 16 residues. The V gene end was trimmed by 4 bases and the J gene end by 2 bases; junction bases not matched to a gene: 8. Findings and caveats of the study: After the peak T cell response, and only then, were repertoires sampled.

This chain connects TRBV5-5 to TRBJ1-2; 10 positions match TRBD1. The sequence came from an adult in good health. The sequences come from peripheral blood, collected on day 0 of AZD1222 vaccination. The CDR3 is CASSQPTGGTNYGYTF. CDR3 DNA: TGTGCCAGCAGCCAACCGACAGGGGGCACGAACTATGGCTACACCTTC.